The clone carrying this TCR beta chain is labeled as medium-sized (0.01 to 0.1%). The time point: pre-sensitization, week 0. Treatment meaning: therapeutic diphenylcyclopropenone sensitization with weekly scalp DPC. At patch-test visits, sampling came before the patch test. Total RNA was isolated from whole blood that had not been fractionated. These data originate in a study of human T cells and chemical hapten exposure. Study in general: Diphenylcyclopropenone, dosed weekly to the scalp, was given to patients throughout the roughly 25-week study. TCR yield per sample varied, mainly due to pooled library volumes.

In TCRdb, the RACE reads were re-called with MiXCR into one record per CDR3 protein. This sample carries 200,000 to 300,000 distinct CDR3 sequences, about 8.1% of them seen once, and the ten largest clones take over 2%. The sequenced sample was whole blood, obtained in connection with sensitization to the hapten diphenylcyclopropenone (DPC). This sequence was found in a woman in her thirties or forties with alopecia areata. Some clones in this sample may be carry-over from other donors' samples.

CDR3 in amino acids: CASSTALTGGSSYNEQFF. CDR3 coding DNA: TGTGCCAGCAGTACTGCCTTAACAGGGGGGAGCTCCTACAATGAGCAGTTCTTC. The V call is TRBV28, the J call TRBJ2-1; 8 nucleotides match TRBD1. The CDR3 is made up of 18 amino acids. The junction had 12 bases not matched to a gene; V was cut back by 5 bases and J by 0 bases. The germline gives CDR1 MDHEN, CDR2 SYDVKM.